These T cell receptor beta chains were read from a single sample in a study of HIV-infected children after antiretroviral therapy interruption. TCRdb re-called the 3' RACE reads through MiXCR, storing one row per CDR3 protein. The table shows about 50,000 distinct CDR3 sequences, with more than 3.5% occurring only once. The specimen was CD45RA+ CD4+ T cells from PBMCs, pooled from several time points, collected from a donor given antiretroviral therapy, either interrupted or continuous. Every receptor here comes from a pool of human donors with HIV. Both conserved end residues are part of each CDR3. D genes are given only for firm matches. A clone size is listed for some rows: how often the clone was seen (once, few, many), or a class if it is expanded.

j_gene	v_gene	d_gene	abundance	CDR3aa	CDR3nt
TRBJ1-3	TRBV12-3/TRBV12-4	-	many	CASSLNGDPYSGNTIYF	TGTGCCAGCAGTTTGAACGGGGACCCATACTCTGGAAACACCATATATTTT
TRBJ1-1	TRBV7-2	-	many	CASTRPGSTEAFF	TGTGCCAGCACACGCCCAGGGTCCACTGAAGCTTTCTTT
TRBJ1-1	TRBV20-1	-	-	CSATGRGGRPNTEAFF	TGCAGTGCTACGGGGAGAGGGGGGCGCCCGAACACTGAAGCTTTCTTT
TRBJ2-7	TRBV28	-	many	CASRGAGAPYEQYF	TGTGCCAGCAGGGGGGCCGGGGCCCCCTACGAGCAGTACTTC
TRBJ2-7	TRBV7-2	TRBD2	-	CASSPGGFERGLGF	TGTGCCAGCAGCCCGGGTGGTTTCGAGCGGGGGTTGGGCTTC
TRBJ1-5	TRBV5-5	-	many	CASSLDLGSNQPQHF	TGTGCCAGCAGCTTGGATTTAGGTAGCAATCAGCCCCAGCATTTT
TRBJ1-1	TRBV6-1	-	many	CASSDPGATGTEAFF	TGTGCCAGCAGTGATCCGGGGGCAACGGGCACTGAAGCTTTCTTT
TRBJ2-2	TRBV2	-	-	CASSERAGELFF	TGTGCCAGCAGTGAACGGGCCGGGGAGCTGTTTTTT
TRBJ1-2	TRBV28	-	many	CASGGTRGYTF	TGTGCCAGCGGAGGGACCCGGGGCTACACCTTC
TRBJ1-1	TRBV29-1	-	many	CSVERLNTEAFF	TGCAGCGTTGAGAGACTTAACACTGAAGCTTTCTTT
TRBJ2-3	TRBV20-1	TRBD2	many	CSARLGGVDTQYF	TGCAGTGCTAGACTTGGGGGGGTAGATACGCAGTATTTT
TRBJ2-6	TRBV12-3/TRBV12-4	-	many	CASSPSGGQGANVLTF	TGTGCCAGCAGTCCCTCGGGGGGCCAAGGGGCCAACGTCCTGACTTTC
TRBJ2-3	TRBV28	-	-	CASSLGGAPADTQYF	TGTGCCAGCAGTTTGGGTGGGGCCCCAGCGGATACGCAGTATTTT
TRBJ1-1	TRBV29-1	-	many	CSVIGVEAFF	TGCAGCGTAATAGGCGTTGAAGCCTTCTTT
TRBJ2-7	TRBV20-1	TRBD1	many	CSASGTAITYEQYF	TGCAGTGCTAGTGGGACAGCGATTACCTACGAGCAGTACTTC
TRBJ1-1	TRBV29-1	-	-	CSVDTLAGPEAFF	TGCAGCGTTGACACATTAGCGGGCCCTGAAGCTTTCTTT
TRBJ1-1	TRBV20-1	-	few	CSASRGGRNTEAFF	TGCAGTGCTAGTCGGGGGGGGAGGAACACTGAAGCTTTCTTT
TRBJ2-7	TRBV2	TRBD2	many	CASNPNPGLVGYEQYF	TGTGCCAGCAACCCCAACCCCGGACTAGTGGGCTACGAGCAGTACTTC
TRBJ1-4	TRBV6-5	-	medium-sized	CASSYRVREKLFF	TGTGCCAGCAGTTACAGGGTGCGAGAAAAACTGTTTTTT
TRBJ2-5	TRBV12-3/TRBV12-4	-	few	CASSYSSQETQYF	TGTGCCAGCAGTTACAGCAGCCAAGAGACCCAGTACTTC
TRBJ1-5	TRBV5-6	-	few	CASSFDRSNQPQHF	TGTGCCAGCAGCTTTGACAGGAGCAATCAGCCCCAGCATTTT